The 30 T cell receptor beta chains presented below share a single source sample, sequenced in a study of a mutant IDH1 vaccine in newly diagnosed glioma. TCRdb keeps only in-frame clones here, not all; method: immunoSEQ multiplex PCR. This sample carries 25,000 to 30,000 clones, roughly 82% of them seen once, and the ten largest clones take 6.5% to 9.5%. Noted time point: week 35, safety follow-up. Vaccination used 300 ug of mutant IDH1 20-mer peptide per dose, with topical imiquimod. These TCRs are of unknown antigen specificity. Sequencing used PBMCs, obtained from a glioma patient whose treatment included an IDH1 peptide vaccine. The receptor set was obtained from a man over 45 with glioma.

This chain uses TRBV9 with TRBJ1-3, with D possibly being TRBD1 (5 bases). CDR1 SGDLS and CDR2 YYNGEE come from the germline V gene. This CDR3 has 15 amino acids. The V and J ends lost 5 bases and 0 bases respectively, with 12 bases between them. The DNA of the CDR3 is TGTGCCAGCAGTGACAGCCGATTCTCTGGAAACACCATATATTTT. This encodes CASSDSRFSGNTIYF. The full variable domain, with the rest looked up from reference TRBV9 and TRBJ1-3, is DSGVTQTPKHLITATGQRVTLRCSPRSGDLSVYWYQQSLDQGLQFLIQYYNGEERAKGNILERFSAQQFPDLHSELNLSSLELGDSALYFCASSDSRFSGNTIYFGEGSWLTVV.

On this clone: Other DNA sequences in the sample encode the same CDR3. Here the CDR3 DNA reads TGTGCCAGCAGTTATTCGGGGGACAGCTATGGCTACACCTTC. Protein sequence: CASSYSGDSYGYTF. This chain uses TRBV6-5 with TRBJ1-2; 7 bases map to TRBD1. The V gene's germline CDR1 is MNHEY and CDR2 SVGAGI. CDR3 size: 14 residues. V trimming: 3 bases; J trimming: 4 bases; junction bases outside the gene matches: 5.

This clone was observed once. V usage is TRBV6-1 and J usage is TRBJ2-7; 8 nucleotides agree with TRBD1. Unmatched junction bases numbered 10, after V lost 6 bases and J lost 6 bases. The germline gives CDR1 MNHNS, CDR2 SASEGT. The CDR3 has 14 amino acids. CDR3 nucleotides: TGTGCCAGCAGCCCTATGGACAGGGTTACCGAGCAGTACTTC. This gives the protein CASSPMDRVTEQYF.

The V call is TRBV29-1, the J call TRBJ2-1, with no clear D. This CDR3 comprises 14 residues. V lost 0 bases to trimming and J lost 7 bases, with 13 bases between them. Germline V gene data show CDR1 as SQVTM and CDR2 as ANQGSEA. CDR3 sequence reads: CSVEDLLLGNEQFF. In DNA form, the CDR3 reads TGCAGCGTTGAAGATCTTCTTTTGGGGAATGAGCAGTTCTTC.

CDR3 in DNA: TGTGCCAGCAGCTCCCGAGGGACAGGGGTACGCAATCAGCCCCAGCATTTT. Its protein product is CASSSRGTGVRNQPQHF. This chain connects TRBV13 to TRBJ1-5; 10 nucleotides agree with TRBD1. Germline V CDR1 and CDR2: PRHDT, FYEKMQ (reference sequence). CDR3 length: 17 residues. J lost 2 bases, V lost 4 bases, and 8 bases had no gene match. The full variable domain, in which reference TRBV13 and TRBJ1-5 provide the parts outside the CDR3, is AAGVIQSPRHLIKEKRETATLKCYPIPRHDTVYWYQQGPGQDPQFLISFYEKMQSDKGSIPDRFSAQQFSDYHSELNMSSLELGDSALYFCASSSRGTGVRNQPQHFGDGTRLSIL.

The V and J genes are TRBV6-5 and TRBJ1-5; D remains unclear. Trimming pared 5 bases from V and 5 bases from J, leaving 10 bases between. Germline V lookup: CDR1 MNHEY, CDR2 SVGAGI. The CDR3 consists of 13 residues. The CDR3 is CASSPGVHQPQHF. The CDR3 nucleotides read TGTGCCAGCAGTCCGGGTGTCCATCAGCCCCAGCATTTT.

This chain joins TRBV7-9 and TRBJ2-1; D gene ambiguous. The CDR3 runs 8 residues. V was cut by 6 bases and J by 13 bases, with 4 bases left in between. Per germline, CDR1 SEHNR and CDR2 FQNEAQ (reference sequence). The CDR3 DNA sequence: TGTGCCAGCAGACCCCAGTTCTTC. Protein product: CASRPQFF.

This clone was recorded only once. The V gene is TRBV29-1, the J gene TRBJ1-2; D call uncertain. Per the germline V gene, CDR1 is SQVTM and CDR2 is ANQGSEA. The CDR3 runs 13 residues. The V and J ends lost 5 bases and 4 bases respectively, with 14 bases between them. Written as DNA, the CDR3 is TGCAGCGTTCCACCTACTGGAAGCTATGGCTACACCTTC. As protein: CSVPPTGSYGYTF.

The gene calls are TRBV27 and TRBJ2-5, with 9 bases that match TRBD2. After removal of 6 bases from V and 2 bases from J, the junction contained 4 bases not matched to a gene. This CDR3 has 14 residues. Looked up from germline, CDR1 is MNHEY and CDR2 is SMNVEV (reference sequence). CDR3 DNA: TGTGCCAGCAGGATAGCGGGAGAGCAAGAGACCCAGTACTTC. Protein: CASRIAGEQETQYF.

The CDR3 DNA sequence: TGTGCCAGCACCTTAGTAGCGGGAGGACCCTACAATGAGCAGTTCTTC. It yields the protein CASTLVAGGPYNEQFF. The chain joins TRBV27 to TRBJ2-1; 10 nucleotides match TRBD2. Germline loops: CDR1 MNHEY, CDR2 SMNVEV (reference sequence). V was pared by 7 bases and J by 2 bases, with 8 bases of the junction left unmatched. The CDR3 loop spans 16 amino acids.

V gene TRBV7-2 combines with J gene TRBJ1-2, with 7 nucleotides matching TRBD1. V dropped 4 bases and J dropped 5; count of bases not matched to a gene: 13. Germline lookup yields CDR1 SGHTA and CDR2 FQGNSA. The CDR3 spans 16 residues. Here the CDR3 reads CASSSEVGQALYGYTF. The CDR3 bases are TGTGCCAGCAGCTCAGAGGTAGGACAGGCCCTGTATGGCTACACCTTC.

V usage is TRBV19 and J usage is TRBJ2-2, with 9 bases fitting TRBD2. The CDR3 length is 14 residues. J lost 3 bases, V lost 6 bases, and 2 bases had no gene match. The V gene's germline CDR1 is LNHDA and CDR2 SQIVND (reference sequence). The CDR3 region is CASRLAGDTGELFF. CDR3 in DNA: TGTGCCAGTAGATTAGCGGGAGACACCGGGGAGCTGTTTTTT.

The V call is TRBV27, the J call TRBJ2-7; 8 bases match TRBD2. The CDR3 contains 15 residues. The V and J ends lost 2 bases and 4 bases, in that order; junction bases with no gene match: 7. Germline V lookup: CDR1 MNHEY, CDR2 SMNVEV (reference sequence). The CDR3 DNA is TGTGCCAGCAGTTTAACGGGACTAGGGATTTACGAGCAGTACTTC. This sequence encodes CASSLTGLGIYEQYF.

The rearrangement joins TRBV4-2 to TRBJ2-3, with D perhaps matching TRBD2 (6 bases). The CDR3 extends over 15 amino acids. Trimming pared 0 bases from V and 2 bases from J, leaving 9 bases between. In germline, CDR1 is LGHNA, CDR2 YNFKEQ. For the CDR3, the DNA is TGTGCCAGCAGCCAAGACCGGGAGCTCACAGATACGCAGTATTTT. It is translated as CASSQDRELTDTQYF.

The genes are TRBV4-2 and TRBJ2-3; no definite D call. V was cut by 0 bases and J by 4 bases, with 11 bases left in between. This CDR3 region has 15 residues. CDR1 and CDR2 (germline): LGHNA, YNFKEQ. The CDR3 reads CASSQDPSFPDTQYF. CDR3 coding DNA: TGTGCCAGCAGCCAAGATCCGTCTTTTCCAGATACGCAGTATTTT.

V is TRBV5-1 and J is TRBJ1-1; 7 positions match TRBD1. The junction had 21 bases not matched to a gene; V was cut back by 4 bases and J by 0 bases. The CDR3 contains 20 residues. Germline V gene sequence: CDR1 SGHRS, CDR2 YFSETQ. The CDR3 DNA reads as TGCGCCAGCAGCGGATCTTACAGGGGCGCGACGCCTAATATGAACACTGAAGCTTTCTTT. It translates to CASSGSYRGATPNMNTEAFF.

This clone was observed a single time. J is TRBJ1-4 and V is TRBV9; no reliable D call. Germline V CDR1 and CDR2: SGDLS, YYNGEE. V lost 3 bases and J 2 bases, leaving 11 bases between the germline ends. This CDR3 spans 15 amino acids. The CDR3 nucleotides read TGTGCCAGCAGCGCGGAGGCGGGCACTAATGAAAAACTGTTTTTT. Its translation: CASSAEAGTNEKLFF.

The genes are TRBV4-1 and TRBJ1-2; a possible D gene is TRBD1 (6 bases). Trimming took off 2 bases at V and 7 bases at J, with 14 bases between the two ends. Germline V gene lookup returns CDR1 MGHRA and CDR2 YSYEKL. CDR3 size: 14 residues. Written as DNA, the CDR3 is TGCGCCAGCAGCCAAACGACAGGCGTTAGTGGCTACACCTTC. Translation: CASSQTTGVSGYTF.

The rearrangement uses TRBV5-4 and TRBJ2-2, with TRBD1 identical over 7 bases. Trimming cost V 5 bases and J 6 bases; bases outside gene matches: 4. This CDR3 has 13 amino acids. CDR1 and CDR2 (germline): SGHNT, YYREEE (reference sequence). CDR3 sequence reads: CASRRQGAGELFF. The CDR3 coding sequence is TGTGCCAGCAGGAGACAGGGAGCCGGGGAGCTGTTTTTT. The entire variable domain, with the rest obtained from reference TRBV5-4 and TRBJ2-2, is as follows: ETGVTQSPTHLIKTRGQQVTLRCSSQSGHNTVSWYQQALGQGPQFIFQYYREEENGRGNFPPRFSGLQFPNYSSELNVNALELDDSALYLCASRRQGAGELFFGEGSRLTVL.

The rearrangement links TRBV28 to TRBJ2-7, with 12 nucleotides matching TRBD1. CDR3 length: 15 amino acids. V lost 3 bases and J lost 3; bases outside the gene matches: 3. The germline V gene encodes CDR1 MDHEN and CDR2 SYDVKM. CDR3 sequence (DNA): TGTGCCAGCAGTTTTGGGACAGGGGGCTTCTACGAGCAGTACTTC. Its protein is CASSFGTGGFYEQYF.

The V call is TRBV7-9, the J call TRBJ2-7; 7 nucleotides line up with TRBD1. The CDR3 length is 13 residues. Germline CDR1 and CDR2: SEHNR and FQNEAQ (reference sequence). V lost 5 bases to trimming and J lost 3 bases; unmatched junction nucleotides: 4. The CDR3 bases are TGTGCCAGCAGCCTGGGACAGTACTACGAGCAGTACTTC. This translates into CASSLGQYYEQYF.

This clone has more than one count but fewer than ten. The CDR3 region is CASSFSVLGEKLFF. DNA of the CDR3: TGTGCCAGCAGCTTTTCGGTCCTCGGGGAAAAACTGTTTTTT. This sequence joins TRBV7-2 and TRBJ1-4; D unresolved. CDR3 length: 14 residues. Deletions cut 3 bases from V and 8 bases from J, with 13 bases between. Germline V gene sequence: CDR1 SGHTA, CDR2 FQGNSA.

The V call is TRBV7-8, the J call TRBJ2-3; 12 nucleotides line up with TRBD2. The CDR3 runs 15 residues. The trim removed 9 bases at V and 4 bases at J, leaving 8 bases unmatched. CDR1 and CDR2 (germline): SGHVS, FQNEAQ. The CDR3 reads CASLPSGGVADTQYF. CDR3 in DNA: TGTGCCAGTTTACCTAGCGGGGGGGTAGCAGATACGCAGTATTTT.

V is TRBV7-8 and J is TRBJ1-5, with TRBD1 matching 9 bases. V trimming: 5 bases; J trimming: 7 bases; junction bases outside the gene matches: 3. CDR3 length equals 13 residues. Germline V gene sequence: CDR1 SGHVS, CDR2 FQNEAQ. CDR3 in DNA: TGTGCCAGCAGCCCGGGACAGGGCCAGCCCCAGCATTTT. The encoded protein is CASSPGQGQPQHF.

CDR3: CASSYSSGFGGTEAFF. DNA for the CDR3: TGTGCCAGCAGTTACTCATCGGGCTTCGGGGGTACTGAAGCTTTCTTT. This chain connects TRBV6-5 to TRBJ1-1; TRBD1 is a possible D gene (5 bases). The germline V gene encodes CDR1 MNHEY and CDR2 SVGAGI. This CDR3 has 16 amino acids. V shed 0 bases and J shed 5 bases, with 16 bases lying between them.

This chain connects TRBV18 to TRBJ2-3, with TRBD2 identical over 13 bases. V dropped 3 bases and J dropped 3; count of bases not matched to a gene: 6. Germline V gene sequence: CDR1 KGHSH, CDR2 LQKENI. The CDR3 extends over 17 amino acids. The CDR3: CASSPKRTSGSTDTQYF. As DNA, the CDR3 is TGTGCCAGCTCACCGAAACGGACTAGCGGGAGTACAGATACGCAGTATTTT. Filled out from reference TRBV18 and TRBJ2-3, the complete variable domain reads NAGVMQNPRHLVRRRGQEARLRCSPMKGHSHVYWYRQLPEEGLKFMVYLQKENIIDESGMPKERFSAEFPKEGPSILRIQQVVRGDSAAYFCASSPKRTSGSTDTQYFGPGTRLTVL.

Here the CDR3 reads CASSSGPHSGANVLTF. The DNA for the CDR3 is TGTGCCAGCAGCTCGGGACCCCACTCTGGGGCCAACGTCCTGACTTTC. The chain has TRBV14 and TRBJ2-6; D might be TRBD1 or TRBD2, each matching 5 bases. The CDR3 contains 16 residues. The germline V and J ends were trimmed by 5 bases and 0 bases, with 11 bases remaining between them. Germline CDR1 SGHDN, CDR2 FVKESK.

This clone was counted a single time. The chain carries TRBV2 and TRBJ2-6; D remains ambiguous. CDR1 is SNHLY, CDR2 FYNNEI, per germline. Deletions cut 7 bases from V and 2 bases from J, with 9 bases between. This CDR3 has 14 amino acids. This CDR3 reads CASNEEAGANVLTF. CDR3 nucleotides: TGTGCCAGCAACGAAGAAGCTGGGGCCAACGTCCTGACTTTC.

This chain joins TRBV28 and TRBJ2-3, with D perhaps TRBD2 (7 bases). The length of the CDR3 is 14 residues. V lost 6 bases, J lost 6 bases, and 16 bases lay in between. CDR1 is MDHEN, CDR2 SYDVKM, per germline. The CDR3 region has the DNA TGTGCCAGCAGCTCCGGGGGGCCGTGGGATACGCAGTATTTT. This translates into CASSSGGPWDTQYF.

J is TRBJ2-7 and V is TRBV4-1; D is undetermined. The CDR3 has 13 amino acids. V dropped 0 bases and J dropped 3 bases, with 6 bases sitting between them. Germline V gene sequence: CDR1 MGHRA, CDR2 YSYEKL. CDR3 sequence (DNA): TGCGCCAGCAGCCAAGACGGTGGCTACGAGCAGTACTTC. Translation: CASSQDGGYEQYF.